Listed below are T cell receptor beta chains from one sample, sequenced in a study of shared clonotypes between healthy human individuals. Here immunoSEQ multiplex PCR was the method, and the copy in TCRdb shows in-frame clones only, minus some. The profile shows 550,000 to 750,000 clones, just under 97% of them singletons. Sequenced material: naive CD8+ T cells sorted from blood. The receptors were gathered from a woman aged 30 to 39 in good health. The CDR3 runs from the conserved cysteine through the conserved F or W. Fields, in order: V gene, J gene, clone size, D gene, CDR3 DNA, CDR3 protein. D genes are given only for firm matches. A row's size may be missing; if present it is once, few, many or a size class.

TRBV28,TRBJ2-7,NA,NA,TGTGCCAGCAGTTTGGCGGACTACGAGCAGTACTTC,CASSLADYEQYF
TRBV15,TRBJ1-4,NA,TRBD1,TGTGCCACCAGCAGTGGGGGACAGGGAGATGAAAAACTGTTTTTT,CATSSGGQGDEKLFF
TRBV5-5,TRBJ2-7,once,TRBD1,TGTGCCAGCGAAGGCCGGGACAGGGGTTACGAGCAGTACTTC,CASEGRDRGYEQYF
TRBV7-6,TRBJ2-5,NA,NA,TGTGCCAGCAGCTTAGCGGACGGAGTTCTACAAGAGACCCAGTACTTC,CASSLADGVLQETQYF
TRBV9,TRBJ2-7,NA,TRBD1,TGTGCCAGCAGCCGCCGACAGGGGCACGAGCAGTACTTC,CASSRRQGHEQYF
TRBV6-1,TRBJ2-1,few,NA,TGTGCCAGCAGAAGGGACGATGAGCAGTTCTTC,CASRRDDEQFF
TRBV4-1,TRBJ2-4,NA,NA,TGCGCCAGCAGCCAAGTCCGGTTCTTAGCCAAAAACATTCAGTACTTC,CASSQVRFLAKNIQYF
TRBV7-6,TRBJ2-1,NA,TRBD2,TGTGCCAGCAGCCTCACTAGCGGGAGGAACAATGAGCAGTTCTTC,CASSLTSGRNNEQFF
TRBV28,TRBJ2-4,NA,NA,TGTGCCAGCAGTTTGGGAGAGAGGAGCATTCAGTACTTC,CASSLGERSIQYF
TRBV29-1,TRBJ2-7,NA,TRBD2,TGCAGCGTTGAAATAGAAGCGGGGAACGAGCAGTACTTC,CSVEIEAGNEQYF
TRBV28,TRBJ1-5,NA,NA,TGTGCCAGCAGTTTAGATGGGGGGCGTAATCAGCCCCAGCATTTT,CASSLDGGRNQPQHF
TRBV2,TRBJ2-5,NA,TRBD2,TGTGCCAGCGGGGCGGGAGGGTTCCAAGAGACCCAGTACTTC,CASGAGGFQETQYF
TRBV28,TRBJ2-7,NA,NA,TGTGCCAGCAGGAGCCGGGGGCTGACCTACGAGCAGTACTTC,CASRSRGLTYEQYF
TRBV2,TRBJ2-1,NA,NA,TGTGCCAGCAGTGAAAGCGAGCTGCTGGACGGCTCCTACAATGAGCAGTTCTTC,CASSESELLDGSYNEQFF
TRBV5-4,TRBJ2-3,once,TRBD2,TGTGCCAGCAGCCTGGGACTATCGTTTGCAGATACGCAGTATTTT,CASSLGLSFADTQYF
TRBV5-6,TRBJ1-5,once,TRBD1,TGTGCCAGCAGCTTGACAGGGGAGGGTCAGCCCCAGCATTTT,CASSLTGEGQPQHF
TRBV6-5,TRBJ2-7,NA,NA,TGTGCCAGCAGTTACTCTACCCAGGCCTACGAGCAGTACTTC,CASSYSTQAYEQYF
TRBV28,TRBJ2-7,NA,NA,TGTGCCACCAGGTCTGAGTCCGAGCAGTACTTC,CATRSESEQYF
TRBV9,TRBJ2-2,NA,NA,TGTGCCAGCAGCGTAAGTGGAGTTGGCGGGGAGCTGTTTTTT,CASSVSGVGGELFF
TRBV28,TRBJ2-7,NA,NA,TGTGCCAGCACCGAAGAGTCGACACCCGGAAGGGGCGAGCAGTACTTC,CASTEESTPGRGEQYF